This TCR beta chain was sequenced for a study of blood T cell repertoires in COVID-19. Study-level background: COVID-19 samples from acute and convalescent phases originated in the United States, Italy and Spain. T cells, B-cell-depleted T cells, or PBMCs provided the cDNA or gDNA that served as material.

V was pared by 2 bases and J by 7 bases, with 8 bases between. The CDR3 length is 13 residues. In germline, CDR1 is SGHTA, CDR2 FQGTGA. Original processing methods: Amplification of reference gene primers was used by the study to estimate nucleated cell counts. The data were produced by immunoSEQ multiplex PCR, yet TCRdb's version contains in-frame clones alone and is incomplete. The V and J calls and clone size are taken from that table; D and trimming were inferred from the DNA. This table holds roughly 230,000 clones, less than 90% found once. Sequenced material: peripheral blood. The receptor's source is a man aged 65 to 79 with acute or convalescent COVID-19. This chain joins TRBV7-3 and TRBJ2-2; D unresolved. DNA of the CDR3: TGTGCCAGCAGCTTAGACACTCACGGGGAGCTGTTTTTT. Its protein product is CASSLDTHGELFF.